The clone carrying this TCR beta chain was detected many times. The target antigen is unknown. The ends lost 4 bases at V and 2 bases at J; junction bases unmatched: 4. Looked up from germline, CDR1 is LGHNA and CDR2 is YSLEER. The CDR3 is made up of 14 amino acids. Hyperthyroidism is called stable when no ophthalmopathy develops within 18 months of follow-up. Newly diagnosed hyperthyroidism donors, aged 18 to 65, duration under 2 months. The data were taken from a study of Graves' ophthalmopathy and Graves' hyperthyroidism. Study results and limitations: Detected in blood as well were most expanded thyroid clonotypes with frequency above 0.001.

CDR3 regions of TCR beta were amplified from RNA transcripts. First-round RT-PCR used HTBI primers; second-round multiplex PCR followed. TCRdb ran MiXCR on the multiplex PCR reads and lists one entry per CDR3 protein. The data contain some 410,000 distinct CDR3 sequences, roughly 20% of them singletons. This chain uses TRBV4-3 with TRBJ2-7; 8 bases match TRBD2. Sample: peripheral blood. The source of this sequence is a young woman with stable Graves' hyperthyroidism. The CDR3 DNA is TGCGCCAGCAGCCCCGGGGGGGGCACCTACGAGCAGTACTTC. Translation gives CASSPGGGTYEQYF.